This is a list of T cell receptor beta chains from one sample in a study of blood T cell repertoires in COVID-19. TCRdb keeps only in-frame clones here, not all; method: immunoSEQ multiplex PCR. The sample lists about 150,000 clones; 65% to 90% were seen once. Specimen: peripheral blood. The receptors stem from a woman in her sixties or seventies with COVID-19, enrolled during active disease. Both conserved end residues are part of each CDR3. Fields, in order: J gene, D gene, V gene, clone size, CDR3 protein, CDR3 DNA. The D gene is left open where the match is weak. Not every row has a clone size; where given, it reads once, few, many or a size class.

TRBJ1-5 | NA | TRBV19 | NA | CASSIGQGGQPQHF | TGTGCCAGTAGTATTGGGCAGGGTGGACAGCCCCAGCATTTT
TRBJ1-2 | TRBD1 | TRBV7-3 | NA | CASSLTGTGYGYTF | TGTGCCAGCAGCTTAACGGGGACAGGATATGGCTACACCTTC
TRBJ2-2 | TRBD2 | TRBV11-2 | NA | CASHRTSFGGELFF | TGTGCCAGCCATAGGACTAGCTTCGGCGGGGAGCTGTTTTTT
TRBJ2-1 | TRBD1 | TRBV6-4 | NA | CASRRDRAYNEQFF | TGTGCCAGCCGCCGGGACAGGGCCTACAATGAGCAGTTCTTC
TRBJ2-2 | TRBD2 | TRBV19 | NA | CASSSSGGAGGELFF | TGTGCCAGTAGTTCATCGGGGGGGGCCGGCGGGGAGCTGTTTTTT
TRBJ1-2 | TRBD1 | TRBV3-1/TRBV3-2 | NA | CASSQVAGGVGYTF | TGTGCCAGCAGCCAAGTGGCAGGGGGAGTTGGCTACACCTTC
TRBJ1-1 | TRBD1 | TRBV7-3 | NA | CASSLRQGSEAFF | TGTGCCAGCAGCTTAAGACAGGGGTCTGAAGCTTTCTTT
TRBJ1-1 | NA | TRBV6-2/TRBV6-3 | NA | CASSYLEQGTEAFF | TGTGCCAGCAGTTACCTCGAACAGGGCACTGAAGCTTTCTTT
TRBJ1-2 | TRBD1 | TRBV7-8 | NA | CASSLKFRIGTGSDYGYTF | TGTGCCAGCAGCCTTAAGTTCCGAATAGGGACAGGGTCGGACTATGGCTACACCTTC
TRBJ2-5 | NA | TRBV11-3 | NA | CASSLSPVPQETQYF | TGTGCCAGCAGCTTAAGCCCTGTCCCTCAAGAGACCCAGTACTTC
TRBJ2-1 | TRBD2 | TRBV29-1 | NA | CSGRPGLARGEQFF | TGCAGCGGACGACCGGGACTAGCGAGGGGAGAGCAGTTCTTC
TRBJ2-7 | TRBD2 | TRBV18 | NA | CASSRKAGGTYEQYF | TGTGCCAGCTCACGAAAGGCGGGAGGTACCTACGAGCAGTACTTC
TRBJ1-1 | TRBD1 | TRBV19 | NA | CASSPLDRGRGDTEAFF | TGTGCCAGTAGCCCCCTGGACAGGGGGCGAGGGGACACTGAAGCTTTCTTT
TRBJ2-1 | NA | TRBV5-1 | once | CASSSSGSDEQFF | TGCGCCAGCAGCTCGTCGGGGAGCGATGAGCAGTTCTTC
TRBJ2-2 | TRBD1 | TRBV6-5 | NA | CASSQDRGYTGELFF | TGTGCCAGCAGTCAGGACAGGGGGTACACCGGGGAGCTGTTTTTT
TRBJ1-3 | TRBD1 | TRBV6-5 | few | CASRTTGERNTIYF | TGTGCCAGCCGTACCACAGGGGAGAGAAACACCATATATTTT
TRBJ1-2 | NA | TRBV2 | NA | CASRKGNYGYTF | TGTGCCAGCAGGAAGGGGAACTATGGCTACACCTTC
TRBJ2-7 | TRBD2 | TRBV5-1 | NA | CASLPDGGSSYEQYF | TGCGCCAGCCTTCCGGACGGCGGGAGCAGCTACGAGCAGTACTTC
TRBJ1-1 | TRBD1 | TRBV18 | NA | CASSKDRGMNTEAFF | TGTGCCAGCTCAAAGGACAGGGGGATGAACACTGAAGCTTTCTTT
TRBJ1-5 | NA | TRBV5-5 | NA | CASSLQGGDQPQHF | TGTGCCAGCAGCTTACAGGGAGGGGATCAGCCCCAGCATTTT
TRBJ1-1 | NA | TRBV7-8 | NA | CASSFRHFNTEAFF | TGTGCCAGCAGCTTCAGGCACTTCAACACTGAAGCTTTCTTT
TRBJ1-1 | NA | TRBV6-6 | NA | CAIEPLRNTEAFF | TGTGCCATCGAACCTCTACGGAACACTGAAGCTTTCTTT
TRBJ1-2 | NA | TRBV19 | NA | CASSRGADLYGYTF | TGTGCCAGTAGTCGCGGCGCAGACCTTTATGGCTACACCTTC
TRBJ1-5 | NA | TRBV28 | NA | CASSLWAGGNQPQHF | TGTGCCAGCAGTTTATGGGCAGGGGGCAATCAGCCCCAGCATTTT
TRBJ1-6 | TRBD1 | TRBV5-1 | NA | CASSLGQGNNSPLHF | TGCGCCAGCAGCTTGGGACAGGGGAATAATTCACCCCTCCACTTT
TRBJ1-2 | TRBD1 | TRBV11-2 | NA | CASSRDRDYGYTF | TGTGCCAGCAGCCGGGACAGGGACTATGGCTACACCTTC
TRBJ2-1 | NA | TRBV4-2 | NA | CASSQDLVTVGNEQFF | TGTGCCAGCAGCCAAGATCTGGTGACAGTGGGCAATGAGCAGTTCTTC
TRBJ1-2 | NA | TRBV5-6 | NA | CASSPGKGGGYTF | TGTGCCAGCAGCCCTGGAAAGGGGGGGGGCTACACCTTC
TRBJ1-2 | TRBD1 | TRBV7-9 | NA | CASSLPPTGFHGYTF | TGTGCCAGCAGCCTCCCCCCGACAGGGTTTCATGGCTACACCTTC
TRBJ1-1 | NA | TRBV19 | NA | CASRMLTEAFF | TGTGCCAGTAGAATGTTAACTGAAGCTTTCTTT
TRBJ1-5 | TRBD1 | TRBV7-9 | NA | CASSGTGDQPQHF | TGTGCCAGCAGCGGTACAGGGGATCAGCCCCAGCATTTT
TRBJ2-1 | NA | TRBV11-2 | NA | CASSSARGNEQFF | TGTGCCAGCAGCTCCGCCCGGGGGAATGAGCAGTTCTTC
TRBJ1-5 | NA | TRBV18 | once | CASSPGQSNQPQHF | TGTGCCAGCTCACCGGGGCAAAGCAATCAGCCCCAGCATTTT
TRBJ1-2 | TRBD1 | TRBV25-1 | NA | CASSPRGQGTAGYTF | TGTGCCAGCAGTCCCCGAGGACAGGGTACGGCTGGCTACACCTTC
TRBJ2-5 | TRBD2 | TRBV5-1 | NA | CASSPGRGRLQETQYF | TGCGCCAGCAGCCCTGGGAGGGGACGGCTCCAAGAGACCCAGTACTTC
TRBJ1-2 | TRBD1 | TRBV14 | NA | CASSQVRQGGYTF | TGTGCCAGCAGCCAAGTCCGACAGGGTGGCTACACCTTC
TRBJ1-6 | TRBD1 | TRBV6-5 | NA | CASISTGGRSPLHF | TGTGCCAGCATTTCGACAGGGGGAAGATCACCCCTCCACTTT
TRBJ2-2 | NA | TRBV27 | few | CASSSRPGTGELFF | TGTGCCAGCAGTTCCCGCCCCGGGACCGGGGAGCTGTTTTTT
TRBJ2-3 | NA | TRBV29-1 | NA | CSVLTGDTDTQYF | TGCAGCGTTCTCACCGGGGACACAGATACGCAGTATTTT